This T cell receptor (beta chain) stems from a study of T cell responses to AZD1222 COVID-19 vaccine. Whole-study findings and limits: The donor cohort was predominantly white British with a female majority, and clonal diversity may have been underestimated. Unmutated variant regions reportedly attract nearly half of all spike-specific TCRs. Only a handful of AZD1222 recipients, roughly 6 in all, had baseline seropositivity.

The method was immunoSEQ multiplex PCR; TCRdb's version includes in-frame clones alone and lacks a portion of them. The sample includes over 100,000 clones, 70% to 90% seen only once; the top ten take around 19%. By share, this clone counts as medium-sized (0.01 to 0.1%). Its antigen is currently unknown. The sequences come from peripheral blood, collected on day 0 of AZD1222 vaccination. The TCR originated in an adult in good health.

CDR3 nucleotides: TGCGCCAGCAGCCAAGGGAAGGGGGGGGGCACAGATACGCAGTATTTT. Translating gives CASSQGKGGGTDTQYF. This chain connects TRBV4-1 to TRBJ2-3; tentative D call: TRBD2 (7 bases). Germline loops: CDR1 MGHRA, CDR2 YSYEKL. The CDR3 covers 16 residues. V lost 1 base to trimming and J lost 1 base, with 12 bases between them.